This passage covers 30 T cell receptor beta chains from one sample sequenced in a study of tumor and adjacent non-tumor tissue in lung cancer. The template was RNA from unsorted bulk tissue. The library came from three nested PCR rounds adapted from ARM-PCR protocols. Each CDR3 protein is one row after TCRdb ran MiXCR on the multiplex PCR reads. The sample holds approximately 150,000 distinct CDR3 sequences, around 61% seen once. Material for sequencing was lung tumor tissue. The receptors stem from a man aged 60-69 years with small cell lung cancer.

This rearrangement joins TRBV11-2 to TRBJ1-2; 10 bases match TRBD1. This CDR3 has 14 residues. Trimming took 0 bases from V and 8 from J; bases not matched to a gene: 3. From germline, CDR1 is SGHAT and CDR2 FQNNGV. The CDR3 coding sequence is TGTGCCAGCAGCTTAGAAGGACAGGGGGTCGGCTACACCTTC. Its translation is CASSLEGQGVGYTF.

A few counts support this clonotype. A much larger clone differs by one base, so this may be a read error. The V gene is TRBV11-3, the J gene TRBJ2-7; TRBD1 agrees at 10 bases. V gave up 1 base and J gave up 7 bases; unmatched junction bases: 4. The germline gives CDR1 SGHNT, CDR2 YENEEA. CDR3 size: 14 residues. The CDR3 loop is CASSLGQGAGEQYF. The CDR3 nucleotides read TGTGCCAGCAGCTTAGGACAGGGGGCGGGGGAGCAGTACTTC.

This clonotype was recorded many times. This chain joins TRBV20-1 and TRBJ2-3, with unresolved D. This CDR3 contains 10 residues. V was clipped by 7 bases and J by 4 bases, with 6 bases between them. Looked up from germline, CDR1 is DFQATT and CDR2 is SNEGSKA (reference sequence). The DNA of the CDR3 is TGCAGTGTGTACGCAGATACGCAGTATTTT. Encoded protein: CSVYADTQYF.

This sequence joins TRBV20-1 and TRBJ2-5; 8 bases are a match to TRBD1. CDR3 size: 15 residues. V dropped 5 bases and J dropped 2; count of bases not matched to a gene: 10. The germline CDR1 and CDR2 sequences are DFQATT and SNEGSKA (reference sequence). This chain's CDR3 is CSAYAGTGLQETQYF. The DNA for the CDR3 is TGCAGTGCTTATGCCGGGACAGGCCTTCAAGAGACCCAGTACTTC.

The chain uses TRBV4-2 and TRBJ2-5; D gene ambiguous. This CDR3 region has 13 residues. Between the trimmed V and J ends, which lost 0 bases and 5 bases, there was a span of 7 bases. Germline V CDR1 and CDR2: LGHNA, YNFKEQ. The DNA of the CDR3 is TGTGCCAGCAGCCAAGATGTACGGGAGACCCAGTACTTC. Translated: CASSQDVRETQYF.

The J gene is TRBJ2-2, the V gene TRBV7-3; possible D gene TRBD1, 5 bases. The CDR3 spans 18 residues. Trimming left V 0 bases short and J 3 bases short, with 17 bases between. The germline V gene has CDR1 SGHTA and CDR2 FQGTGA. In DNA form, the CDR3 reads TGTGCCAGCAGCTTAACGGCGGTTGGCAGGGCGGACACCGGGGAGCTGTTTTTT. Translated, it gives CASSLTAVGRADTGELFF.

This clonotype was observed at least ten times. The V gene is TRBV29-1, the J gene TRBJ1-5; a weak D match, TRBD1 (5 bases). Germline CDR1 and CDR2: SQVTM and ANQGSEA. CDR3 length: 13 residues. V gave up 4 bases and J gave up 0 bases, with 7 bases separating them. Written as DNA, the CDR3 is TGCAGCGTTGCTGGGGGTAGCAATCAGCCCCAGCATTTT. This gives the protein CSVAGGSNQPQHF.

Of note for this clonotype: This sequence may be a read error, since a much larger clone differs from it by one base. The chain uses TRBV11-2 and TRBJ1-1; the D is unclear. The CDR3 is made up of 16 amino acids. The germline CDR1 and CDR2 sequences are SGHAT and FQNNGV. The CDR3 loop is CASSLDRIQVNTEVFF. The CDR3 DNA sequence: TGTGCCAGCAGCTTAGATCGAATTCAGGTTAACACTGAAGTTTTCTTT.

Notes on this clonotype: Given a much more abundant clone one base away, this may be a read error. The chain uses TRBV12-3 or TRBV12-4 and TRBJ1-5; D uncertain. This CDR3 has 13 residues. Trimming took off 4 bases at V and 7 bases at J, with 11 bases between the two ends. In DNA, the CDR3 is TGTGCCAGCAGTTACAGTGTAGGGCAGCCCCAGCATTTT. Its translation: CASSYSVGQPQHF.

Regarding this clonotype: Relative to the germline gene, one junction end is altered; a read error may explain this. The genes are TRBV29-1 and TRBJ2-3; D could derive from TRBD1 or TRBD2 (6 bases each). Germline CDR1 reads SQVTM; CDR2 reads ANQGSEA. This CDR3 has 14 residues. This chain's CDR3 is CNGVYGGRTYTQYF. DNA for the CDR3: TGCAACGGCGTTTATGGGGGGCGCACATATACGCAGTATTTT.

At least ten counts were recorded for this clonotype. The chain couples TRBV20-1 to TRBJ2-1; TRBD2 matches 8 bases. The CDR3 spans 14 residues. V gave up 6 bases and J gave up 4 bases; unmatched junction bases: 8. From germline, CDR1 is DFQATT and CDR2 SNEGSKA (reference sequence). CDR3 DNA: TGCAGTGCCCACCCCCCGGGAGGGTACAATGAGCAGTTCTTC. Translated, it gives CSAHPPGGYNEQFF.

About this clonotype itself: With a much larger clone just one base away, this may be a read error. The chain carries TRBV12-3 or TRBV12-4 and TRBJ1-2; D is uncertain. The CDR3 loop spans 13 amino acids. V dropped 10 bases and J dropped 8 bases, with 20 bases sitting between them. For the CDR3, the DNA is TGTGCCAACACCGCGACCCGGGCTAAAGGCTACACCTTC. Translating it yields CANTATRAKGYTF.

This chain connects TRBV5-4 to TRBJ1-2; no firm D call. The V end was cut by 3 bases, the J end by 3 bases, with 12 bases between. This CDR3 is built from 14 residues. Germline lookup yields CDR1 SGHNT and CDR2 YYREEE (reference sequence). The CDR3 DNA is TGTGCCAGCAGCTCCCTTGACGTACACTATGGCTACACCTTC. This encodes CASSSLDVHYGYTF.

Details on this clonotype: One end of the junction fails to match germline, which may point to a read error. The chain combines TRBV20-1 with TRBJ2-5; perhaps TRBD1 as D (5 bases). CDR1 is DFQATT and CDR2 is SNEGSKA in the germline V gene (reference sequence). This CDR3 is 14 amino acids long. The CDR3 DNA sequence: TGCAGTGCTAGTTCGCCGGCAGGGTTGGAGATCCAGTACTTC. Its protein product is CSASSPAGLEIQYF.

On this clonotype itself: Since the CDR3 does not end with the conserved phenylalanine or tryptophan, this likely comes from a read error. This chain joins TRBV11-2 and TRBJ2-1; TRBD2 agrees at 8 bases. The assigned J gene may be wrong: the sequence end matches TRBJ2-7 better. Per the germline V gene, CDR1 is SGHAT and CDR2 is FQNNGV. This CDR3 comprises 15 residues. The CDR3 sequence is CASSSTGGFFSEQYL. The DNA of the CDR3 is TGTGCCAGCAGCTCCACGGGAGGGTTTTTCAGTGAGCAGTACCTC.

This clonotype came up a few times. The chain has TRBV30 and TRBJ1-2; D gene uncertain. CDR3 length: 14 residues. Germline-derived CDR1 and CDR2 are GTSNPN and SVGIG (reference sequence). Trimming cost V 4 bases and J 4 bases, with 16 bases left between them. The CDR3 loop reads CAWNFASLGYGYTF. The DNA of the CDR3 is TGTGCCTGGAATTTTGCAAGTTTGGGCTATGGCTACACCTTC.

As regards this clonotype: One junction end disagrees with the germline gene, perhaps due to a read error. V usage is TRBV12-3 or TRBV12-4 and J usage is TRBJ2-1, with no clear D. This CDR3 spans 13 amino acids. For the CDR3, the DNA is TGTACCAGCAGTTTAGTGGCGAGCAATGAGCAGTTCTTC. Protein: CTSSLVASNEQFF.

The DNA for the CDR3 is TGCAGTGCTAGACAATATGGAAACAATGAGCAGTTCTTC. Encoded protein: CSARQYGNNEQFF. V usage is TRBV20-1 and J usage is TRBJ2-1; D ambiguous. The CDR3 length is 13 residues. The germline CDR1 and CDR2 sequences are DFQATT and SNEGSKA (reference sequence). V lost 2 bases to trimming and J lost 5 bases, with 10 bases between them.

V usage is TRBV5-1 and J usage is TRBJ2-3; either TRBD1 or TRBD2 may fit D (5 bases each). The CDR3 extends over 15 amino acids. With 1 base removed from V and 2 bases from J, the gap between germline ends came to 11 bases. Germline V lookup: CDR1 SGHRS, CDR2 YFSETQ. The CDR3 nucleotides read TGCGCCAGCAGCTTGATCGGGGACGTCACAGATACGCAGTATTTT. Encoded protein: CASSLIGDVTDTQYF.

About this clonotype: A much larger clone lies one base from this, so it may be a read error. The J gene is TRBJ2-3, the V gene TRBV6-1; 7 bases line up with TRBD1. Germline V gives CDR1 MNHNS, CDR2 SASEGT. CDR3 size: 15 residues. The CDR3 loop is CSSSDPGTGTDTQYF. The CDR3 bases are TGTTCCAGCAGTGACCCCGGGACAGGCACAGATACGCAGTATTTT.

This rearrangement joins TRBV20-1 to TRBJ2-3, with TRBD2 matching 11 bases. Germline V gives CDR1 DFQATT, CDR2 SNEGSKA (reference sequence). The CDR3 length is 15 residues. V lost 3 bases to trimming and J lost 2 bases; unmatched junction nucleotides: 4. The CDR3 spells CSARSTSGNTDTQYF. The CDR3 DNA follows: TGCAGTGCTAGGTCGACTAGCGGGAACACAGATACGCAGTATTTT.

This clonotype was seen more than once but under ten times. The chain has TRBV29-1 and TRBJ1-1, with D possibly TRBD1 on 6 matching bases. CDR1 is SQVTM and CDR2 is ANQGSEA in the germline V gene. CDR3 length: 11 amino acids. The germline V and J ends were trimmed by 7 bases and 3 bases, with 9 bases remaining between them. In nucleotides, the CDR3 is TGCAGCGCCCAGGGGTACACTGAAGCTTTCTTT. It specifies CSAQGYTEAFF.

The genes are TRBV11-2 and TRBJ1-4; D remains ambiguous. From germline, CDR1 is SGHAT and CDR2 FQNNGV. V was cut by 8 bases and J by 10 bases, with 23 bases left in between. The CDR3 contains 15 residues. This CDR3 is CASLSQSEPGRKLFF. For the CDR3, the DNA is TGTGCCAGCCTCTCTCAGTCGGAGCCCGGGAGAAAACTGTTTTTT. The full variable domain, rest sourced from reference TRBV11-2 and TRBJ1-4, is EAGVAQSPRYKIIEKRQSVAFWCNPISGHATLYWYQQILGQGPKLLIQFQNNGVVDDSQLPKDRFSAERLKGVDSTLKIQPAKLEDSAVYLCASLSQSEPGRKLFFGSGTQLSVL.

The chain joins TRBV29-1 to TRBJ2-7; perhaps TRBD1 as D (5 bases). Germline lookup yields CDR1 SQVTM and CDR2 ANQGSEA. Trimming took 7 bases from V and 6 from J, leaving 22 bases between them. CDR3 length: 14 residues. DNA of the CDR3: TGCAGCGGTAGGGGCCTACAGAGGTCTGGCGAGCAGTACGTC. Protein: CSGRGLQRSGEQYV.

This chain joins TRBV11-2 and TRBJ2-7; 8 nucleotides agree with TRBD2. CDR3 length: 15 amino acids. The germline gives CDR1 SGHAT, CDR2 FQNNGV. This chain's CDR3 is CASNLQAGDSYEQYV. Written as DNA, the CDR3 is TGTGCTAGCAACTTACAAGCGGGAGATTCCTACGAGCAGTACGTC.

Notes on this clonotype: A read error may produce the germline difference seen at one junction end. The chain is built from TRBV11-2 and TRBJ2-1; D gene uncertain. CDR3 length: 15 amino acids. Looked up from germline, CDR1 is SGHAT and CDR2 is FQNNGV. The CDR3 reads CAGSLEVGFNNEQFF. The DNA of the CDR3 is TGTGCCGGCAGCTTAGAAGTGGGGTTTAACAATGAGCAGTTCTTC. The full variable domain, its missing parts supplied by reference TRBV11-2 and TRBJ2-1, is EAGVAQSPRYKIIEKRQSVAFWCNPISGHATLYWYQQILGQGPKLLIQFQNNGVVDDSQLPKDRFSAERLKGVDSTLKIQPAKLEDSAVYLCAGSLEVGFNNEQFFGPGTRLTVL.

Notes on this clonotype: The final CDR3 position lacks the conserved phenylalanine or tryptophan, pointing to a likely read error. CDR3: CARNLDLWGFEQFL. Here the CDR3 DNA reads TGTGCCAGGAACTTAGATCTTTGGGGATTTGAGCAGTTCCTC. This chain uses TRBV11-3 with TRBJ2-1; the D is unclear. Trimming left V 9 bases short and J 9 bases short, with 21 bases between. CDR1 SGHNT and CDR2 YENEEA come from the germline V gene. The CDR3 is made up of 14 amino acids.

Regarding this clonotype: An end of the junction differs from the germline gene, which may be a read error. The chain carries TRBV29-1 and TRBJ2-4, with TRBD2 as a possible D gene (6 bases). Looked up from germline, CDR1 is SQVTM and CDR2 is ANQGSEA. There are 11 residues in the CDR3. Written as DNA, the CDR3 is TGCAGCGTCACGGGGGTGAGCATTCAGCACTTC. Its translation: CSVTGVSIQHF.

This clonotype was found many times. The chain couples TRBV12-3 or TRBV12-4 to TRBJ2-1, with a weak D call TRBD2 (8 bases). This CDR3 comprises 18 residues. Trimming shortened V by 2 bases and J by 4 bases, and 21 bases separated the two germline ends. The CDR3 region has the DNA TGTGCCAGCAGTTTAAGCGGGGGTGACAGGGATCCTTACAATGAGCAGTTCTTC. Translated: CASSLSGGDRDPYNEQFF.

This clonotype was seen only a few times. This chain joins TRBV5-1 and TRBJ1-5; the match to TRBD1 covers 7 bases. The CDR3 sequence is 14 residues long. Germline V gene sequence: CDR1 SGHRS, CDR2 YFSETQ. V shed 0 bases, J shed 4 bases, and the junction held 1 base outside the gene matches. The CDR3 is CASSLGDRNQPQHF. Here the CDR3 DNA reads TGCGCCAGCAGCTTGGGGGACAGAAATCAGCCCCAGCATTTT.